This entry lists 24 T cell receptor beta chains sequenced from one sample in a study of OX40 agonist ivuxolimab in advanced cancers. Library preparation employed the immunoSEQ multiplex PCR assay. Held by TCRdb, this immuneACCESS table contains in-frame sequences only and omits some clones. Under half of the omission traces to an unresolved V gene where checked; the cause of the rest is unknown. This sample holds 39,000 or so clones; approximately 90% were observed only once. In total, the top ten clones hold under 25% of the sample. Specimen: CD4+ or CD8+ T cells sorted from blood, collected in a trial of the OX40 agonist ivuxolimab. The receptors here all came from an adult with an advanced solid tumor such as melanoma, head and neck, liver or kidney cancer.

The rearrangement joins TRBV7-6 to TRBJ2-7; 8 bases line up with TRBD1. Germline-derived CDR1 and CDR2 are SGHVS and FNYEAQ. The CDR3 is 16 residues long. Trimming at V came to 5 bases and at J to 4 bases, leaving 13 bases not matched to a gene. CDR3 sequence (DNA): TGTGCCAGCAGCAATGACCTCGGACAGGGTTTTTACGAGCAGTACTTC. Amino acid sequence: CASSNDLGQGFYEQYF.

J is TRBJ2-7 and V is TRBV19; perhaps TRBD2 as D (6 bases). The CDR3 consists of 15 residues. V was shortened by 4 bases and J by 4 bases, with 17 bases between the two germline ends. Germline-derived CDR1 and CDR2 are LNHDA and SQIVND (reference sequence). CDR3 DNA sequence: TGTGCCAGTAGTAACGGGTTGGGGGGAGTGTACGAGCAGTACTTC. As protein: CASSNGLGGVYEQYF.

The chain uses TRBV5-3 and TRBJ1-1, with a weak D call TRBD1 (6 bases). TRBV5-3 is given ORF status, its function remaining uncertain. Between the trimmed V and J ends, which lost 1 base and 7 bases, there was a span of 17 bases. This CDR3 is built from 15 residues. Here the CDR3 reads CARSLQGRAGIEAFF. CDR3 DNA sequence: TGTGCCAGAAGCTTGCAGGGGCGCGCCGGAATTGAAGCTTTCTTT.

V gene TRBV2 combines with J gene TRBJ2-1; the D is unclear. V was pared by 2 bases and J by 2 bases, with 10 bases between. CDR1 and CDR2 (germline): SNHLY, FYNNEI. There are 15 residues in the CDR3. Written as DNA, the CDR3 is TGTGCCAGCAGTGAAAACTCTGGGACCTACAATGAGCAGTTCTTC. Its protein is CASSENSGTYNEQFF.

The chain couples TRBV5-1 to TRBJ2-1; D ambiguous. V was clipped by 0 bases and J by 3 bases, with 13 bases between them. Germline loops: CDR1 SGHRS, CDR2 YFSETQ. The CDR3 runs to 16 residues. The CDR3 loop is CASSLDYLSLYNEQFF. The CDR3 nucleotides read TGCGCCAGCAGCTTGGACTACCTCTCCCTCTACAATGAGCAGTTCTTC.

The V call is TRBV28, the J call TRBJ2-5, with 14 nucleotides matching TRBD2. Germline assignment: CDR1 MDHEN and CDR2 SYDVKM. V gave up 3 bases and J gave up 3 bases; unmatched junction bases: 12. The length of the CDR3 is 19 residues. DNA of the CDR3: TGTGCCAGCAGTTTGCTCTCCAGGGGACTAGCGGGAGAAAAAGAGACCCAGTACTTC. Protein sequence: CASSLLSRGLAGEKETQYF.

The DNA for the CDR3 is TGTGCCAGCAGTTCACAGGGGTCCAACTATTACGAGCAGTACTTC. It yields the protein CASSSQGSNYYEQYF. The chain has TRBV27 and TRBJ2-7; 7 bases align to TRBD1. Germline CDR1 and CDR2: MNHEY and SMNVEV (reference sequence). The CDR3 totals 15 residues. V lost 4 bases, J lost 4 bases, and 10 bases stayed unmatched.

The chain joins TRBV11-2 to TRBJ2-7, with D possibly TRBD1 on 6 matching bases. Trimming removed 1 base from V and 5 bases from J, with 12 bases in between. The length of the CDR3 is 14 residues. Germline V lookup: CDR1 SGHAT, CDR2 FQNNGV. In DNA, the CDR3 is TGTGCCAGCAGCTTAGGGGGGCCCTTGGACGAGCAGTACTTC. Its protein product is CASSLGGPLDEQYF. Full variable domain (remainder filled in from reference TRBV11-2 and TRBJ2-7): EAGVAQSPRYKIIEKRQSVAFWCNPISGHATLYWYQQILGQGPKLLIQFQNNGVVDDSQLPKDRFSAERLKGVDSTLKIQPAKLEDSAVYLCASSLGGPLDEQYFGPGTRLTVT.

The chain combines TRBV11-2 with TRBJ2-7; maybe TRBD2 (5 bases). In germline, CDR1 is SGHAT, CDR2 FQNNGV. Between the trimmed V and J ends, which lost 1 base and 4 bases, there was a span of 14 bases. The CDR3 sequence is 15 residues long. This CDR3 reads CASSLASSPSYEQYF. CDR3 nucleotide sequence: TGTGCCAGCAGCTTAGCGTCTAGCCCCTCGTACGAGCAGTACTTC.

CDR3 DNA: TGTGCCAGCAGTGAAGCAGGTTCCTCCTACGAGCAGTACTTC. Translating it yields CASSEAGSSYEQYF. The chain recombines TRBV25-1 with TRBJ2-7; D is undetermined. In germline, CDR1 is MGHDK, CDR2 SYGVNS. The length of the CDR3 is 14 residues. Trimming pared 2 bases from V and 0 bases from J, leaving 8 bases between.

The V and J genes are TRBV9 and TRBJ2-5; tentative D call: TRBD1 (7 bases). V was shortened by 4 bases and J by 5 bases, with 9 bases between the two germline ends. Germline V gene sequence: CDR1 SGDLS, CDR2 YYNGEE. The length of the CDR3 is 12 residues. DNA of the CDR3: TGTGCCAGCAGCCCAGGGGGGGAGACCCAGTACTTC. Amino acid sequence: CASSPGGETQYF.

This chain uses TRBV2 with TRBJ2-7, with TRBD2 matching 10 bases. Germline CDR1 is SNHLY and CDR2 is FYNNEI. With 6 bases clipped from V and 0 bases from J, the junction kept 11 bases outside the gene matches. The CDR3 sequence is 17 residues long. This CDR3 is CASREPGLALTSYEQYF. In DNA, the CDR3 is TGTGCCAGCAGGGAACCGGGACTAGCGTTAACCTCCTACGAGCAGTACTTC.

CDR3 DNA: TGTGCCAGCAGCTTGGACAGGGTGACAGATACGCAGTATTTT. Translating gives CASSLDRVTDTQYF. The chain is built from TRBV5-6 and TRBJ2-3; D is possibly TRBD1 (6 bases). CDR1 and CDR2 (germline): SGHDT, YYEEEE. Trimming cost V 0 bases and J 3 bases, with 8 bases left between them. There are 14 residues in the CDR3.

This sequence joins TRBV4-2 and TRBJ2-1, with a tentative D call TRBD2 (5 bases). Germline CDR1 is LGHNA and CDR2 is YNFKEQ. V was trimmed by 4 bases and J by 5 bases, leaving 15 bases between them. The CDR3 runs to 15 residues. The CDR3 sequence: CASSLGDSANNEQFF. The CDR3 DNA reads as TGTGCCAGCAGCCTAGGTGATAGCGCTAACAATGAGCAGTTCTTC.

The V call is TRBV7-9, the J call TRBJ2-7; TRBD1 matches at 8 bases. V lost 5 bases to trimming and J lost 2 bases; unmatched junction nucleotides: 8. There are 15 residues in the CDR3. Germline V lookup: CDR1 SEHNR, CDR2 FQNEAQ (reference sequence). CDR3: CASSPGRGPTYEQYF. CDR3 DNA: TGTGCCAGCAGCCCTGGCAGGGGGCCAACCTACGAGCAGTACTTC.

About this clone: Other DNA sequences within the sample encode an identical CDR3. The chain carries TRBV4-1 and TRBJ2-7; D remains ambiguous. The V end lost 0 bases, the J end lost 4 bases, and 7 bases lay between the germline ends. The length of the CDR3 is 13 residues. The germline V gene encodes CDR1 MGHRA and CDR2 YSYEKL. DNA for the CDR3: TGCGCCAGCAGCCAAGATAGGCCTTACGAGCAGTACTTC. This codes for CASSQDRPYEQYF.

The V and J genes are TRBV27 and TRBJ1-1; D unresolved. Germline V lookup: CDR1 MNHEY, CDR2 SMNVEV (reference sequence). The CDR3 has 18 residues. V was clipped by 7 bases and J by 0 bases, with 24 bases between them. The CDR3: CASTLSTPVPEMNTEAFF. In nucleotides, the CDR3 is TGTGCCAGCACCCTTTCCACTCCCGTCCCGGAGATGAACACTGAAGCTTTCTTT.

J is TRBJ2-5 and V is TRBV30, with 8 bases identical to TRBD1. The V gene's germline CDR1 is GTSNPN and CDR2 SVGIG (reference sequence). The length of the CDR3 is 15 residues. Trimming removed 3 bases from V and 5 bases from J; junction bases left unmatched: 11. As DNA, the CDR3 is TGTGCCTGGAGATTCGGACAGGGCCTAGGGGAGACCCAGTACTTC. Its protein is CAWRFGQGLGETQYF.

The rearrangement links TRBV5-4 to TRBJ2-7; D gene uncertain. CDR3 size: 14 residues. The germline V gene encodes CDR1 SGHNT and CDR2 YYREEE (reference sequence). The germline V and J ends were trimmed by 5 bases and 1 base, with 13 bases remaining between them. The CDR3 sequence: CASSTIGVSYEQYF. The CDR3 bases are TGTGCCAGCAGTACTATAGGTGTGTCCTACGAGCAGTACTTC.

This rearrangement joins TRBV6-6 to TRBJ2-5; a possible D gene is TRBD2 (5 bases). There are 12 residues in the CDR3. Trimming pared 4 bases from V and 4 bases from J, leaving 7 bases between. Germline V gene lookup returns CDR1 MNHNY and CDR2 SVGAGI (reference sequence). CDR3: CASSSGIETQYF. The CDR3 nucleotides read TGTGCCAGCAGTTCGGGGATAGAGACCCAGTACTTC.

CDR3 amino acids: CASSWTVGEQFF. For the CDR3, the DNA is TGTGCCAGCAGCTGGACGGTTGGAGAGCAGTTCTTC. The V gene is TRBV14, the J gene TRBJ2-1, with unresolved D. V was pared by 5 bases and J by 10 bases, with 12 bases between. CDR3 length equals 12 residues. Germline CDR1 and CDR2: SGHDN and FVKESK.

The chain is built from TRBV7-2 and TRBJ1-4; 7 nucleotides match TRBD1. In germline, CDR1 is SGHTA, CDR2 FQGNSA. V dropped 0 bases and J dropped 5; count of bases not matched to a gene: 3. The CDR3 covers 15 residues. CDR3 sequence: CASSLAGTANEKLFF. The CDR3 nucleotides are TGTGCCAGCAGCTTAGCCGGGACAGCGAATGAAAAACTGTTTTTT. Drawing the rest from reference TRBV7-2 and TRBJ1-4, the complete variable domain is GAGVSQSPSNKVTEKGKDVELRCDPISGHTALYWYRQSLGQGLEFLIYFQGNSAPDKSGLPSDRFSAERTGGSVSTLTIQRTQQEDSAVYLCASSLAGTANEKLFFGSGTQLSVL.

This chain uses TRBV10-3 with TRBJ2-3; no firm D call. The CDR3 is 13 amino acids. V was pared by 5 bases and J by 6 bases, with 12 bases between. The germline V gene has CDR1 ENHRY and CDR2 SYGVKD. CDR3 bases: TGTGCCATCAGTTTAGCCCTTACCGATACGCAGTATTTT. It codes for CAISLALTDTQYF.

On this clone itself: The conserved final phenylalanine or tryptophan is absent from the CDR3, which likely points to a read error. It is unclear where the CDR3 begins or ends on the DNA, so no DNA is shown, and the CDR3 is as TCRdb lists it. The CDR3 protein is CASRGSTDL. The genes are TRBV6-5 and TRBJ2-7. The length of the CDR3 is 9 amino acids, counting both ends. Germline V gives CDR1 MNHEY, CDR2 SVGAGI.